The rows below give T cell receptor beta chains drawn from one sample of a study of CD8+ T cells in alopecia areata. Data came from immunoSEQ multiplex PCR; TCRdb stores just in-frame clones and leaves some out. The sample consists of about 150,000 clones, roughly 50% of them appearing once. Material: CD4+ T cells sorted from blood. Receptors were obtained from a human donor in good health. CDR3s include the opening cysteine and the closing phenylalanine or tryptophan.

TRBJ2-7	TRBV29-1	CSVLETSGKYEQYF
TRBJ2-7	TRBV29-1	CSATGGYNEQYF
TRBJ1-5	TRBV27	CASRSGVAQPQHF
TRBJ2-7	TRBV11-2	CASSLFGGGVPYEQYF
TRBJ1-5	TRBV30	CAWREGQGRGQPQHF
TRBJ1-2	TRBV30	CASLEGYTF
TRBJ1-1	TRBV7-9	CASRDKGGLNTEAFF
TRBJ2-1	TRBV7-9	CASSFGTGLGEQFF
TRBJ2-7	TRBV28	CAARGRYEQYF
TRBJ2-5	TRBV30	CAWSVHRDAKSGTQYF
TRBJ1-2	TRBV30	CAWSVQGGSYTF
TRBJ1-5	TRBV6-5	CASSRRQGGQPQHF
TRBJ1-2	TRBV7-9	CASSEGAWGRHYGYTF
TRBJ1-1	TRBV5-4	CASSSGRTMNTEAFF
TRBJ2-6	TRBV15	CATSRVPSNVLTF
TRBJ2-1	TRBV5-1	CASSLDWATYNEQFF
TRBJ2-7	TRBV7-6	CASSETSGLYEQYF
TRBJ1-1	TRBV10-3	CAISEDRALTEAFF
TRBJ2-1	TRBV5-1	CASSLGGPGNEQFF
TRBJ2-2	TRBV29-1	CSVARAGELFF
TRBJ2-6	TRBV4-1	CASKGGRPNVLTF
TRBJ1-2	TRBV29-1	CSVETGPNYGYTF
TRBJ2-3	TRBV5-4	CASSLYTGTTDTQYF
TRBJ1-1	TRBV19	CASTLQGARTEAFF
TRBJ2-2	TRBV6-1	CATHHSATGELFF
TRBJ1-2	TRBV30	CAWSVDRVYTF
TRBJ2-7	TRBV7-2	CASSQARPGYEQYF
TRBJ2-2	TRBV27	CASRGRELVGELFF
TRBJ2-1	TRBV14	CASSQGTSIGEQFF
TRBJ2-7	TRBV25-1	CASSFRTSGSYEQYF
TRBJ2-3	TRBV28	CASSPGGGADTQYF
TRBJ2-7	TRBV5-1	CASSLAKGEQYF
TRBJ1-5	TRBV2	CASSPAGYSNQPQHF
TRBJ1-1	TRBV6-6	CAGTRGANTEAFF
TRBJ1-2	TRBV29-1	CSVDRTQINYGYTF
TRBJ2-5	TRBV29-1	CSVLGVYQETQYF
TRBJ2-6	TRBV6-1	CASSEALGANVLTF
TRBJ2-7	TRBV5-4	CASMPGRPEGSYEQYF
TRBJ2-1	TRBV6-1	CASSVLAGEISWAGEQFF
TRBJ2-7	TRBV7-6	CASSPQEGRSYEQYF
TRBJ2-1	TRBV4-1	CASSQDIPAVEQFF